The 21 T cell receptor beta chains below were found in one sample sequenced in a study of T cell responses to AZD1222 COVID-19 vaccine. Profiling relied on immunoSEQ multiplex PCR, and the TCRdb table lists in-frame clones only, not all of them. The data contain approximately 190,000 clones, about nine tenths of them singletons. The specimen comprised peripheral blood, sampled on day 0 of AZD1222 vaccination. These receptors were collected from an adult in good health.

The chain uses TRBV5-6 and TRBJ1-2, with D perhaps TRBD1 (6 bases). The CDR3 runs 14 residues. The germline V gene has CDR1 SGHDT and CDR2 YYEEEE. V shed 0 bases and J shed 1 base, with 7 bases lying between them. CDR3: CASSLDRVNYGYTF. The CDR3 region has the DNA TGTGCCAGCAGCTTGGACAGGGTTAACTATGGCTACACCTTC.

CDR3 nucleotides: TGTGCCAGCAGCTTAGACAGACCAGAGCAGTACTTC. Its protein is CASSLDRPEQYF. The V call is TRBV11-2, the J call TRBJ2-7; no firm D call. The germline gives CDR1 SGHAT, CDR2 FQNNGV. CDR3 length: 12 amino acids. V lost 0 bases and J 7 bases, leaving 7 bases between the germline ends.

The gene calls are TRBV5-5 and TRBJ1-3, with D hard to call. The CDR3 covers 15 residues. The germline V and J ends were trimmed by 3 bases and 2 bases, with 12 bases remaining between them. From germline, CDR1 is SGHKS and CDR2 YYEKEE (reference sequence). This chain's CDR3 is CASSSLRLAGNTIYF. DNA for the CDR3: TGTGCCAGCAGCTCCCTCCGACTTGCTGGAAACACCATATATTTT.

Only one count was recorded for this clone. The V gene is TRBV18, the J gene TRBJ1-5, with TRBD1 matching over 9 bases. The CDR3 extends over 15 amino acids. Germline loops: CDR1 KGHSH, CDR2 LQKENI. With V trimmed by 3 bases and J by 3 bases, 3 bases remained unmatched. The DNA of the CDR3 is TGTGCCAGCTCACCGGGACAGGGAGACAATCAGCCCCAGCATTTT. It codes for CASSPGQGDNQPQHF.

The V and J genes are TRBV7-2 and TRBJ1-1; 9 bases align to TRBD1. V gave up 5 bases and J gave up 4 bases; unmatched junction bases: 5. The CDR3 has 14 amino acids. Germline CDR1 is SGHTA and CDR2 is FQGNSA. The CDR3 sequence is CASSVDRGITEAFF. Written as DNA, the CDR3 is TGTGCCAGCAGCGTGGACAGGGGTATCACTGAAGCTTTCTTT. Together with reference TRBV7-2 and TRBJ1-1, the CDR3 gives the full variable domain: GAGVSQSPSNKVTEKGKDVELRCDPISGHTALYWYRQSLGQGLEFLIYFQGNSAPDKSGLPSDRFSAERTGGSVSTLTIQRTQQEDSAVYLCASSVDRGITEAFFGQGTRLTVV.

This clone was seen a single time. The CDR3 nucleotides are TGTGCCAGTACCACGCCGGATATTAACACTGAAGCTTTCTTT. Residues: CASTTPDINTEAFF. This chain joins TRBV19 and TRBJ1-1; unclear D gene. The germline CDR1 and CDR2 sequences are LNHDA and SQIVND (reference sequence). The CDR3 is made up of 14 amino acids. Trimming shortened V by 7 bases and J by 2 bases, and 14 bases separated the two germline ends.

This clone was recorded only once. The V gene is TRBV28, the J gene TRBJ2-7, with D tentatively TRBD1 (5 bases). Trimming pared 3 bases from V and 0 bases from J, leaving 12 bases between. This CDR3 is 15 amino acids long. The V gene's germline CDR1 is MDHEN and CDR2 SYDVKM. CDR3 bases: TGTGCCAGCAGTTTGGTGGGGCCTAACTCCTACGAGCAGTACTTC. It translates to CASSLVGPNSYEQYF.

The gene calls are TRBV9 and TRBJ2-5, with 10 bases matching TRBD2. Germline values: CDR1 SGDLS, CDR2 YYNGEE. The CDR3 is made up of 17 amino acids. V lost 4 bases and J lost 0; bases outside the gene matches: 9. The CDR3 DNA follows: TGTGCCAGCAGCAGGCAGCCGGGACTAGCGAACCAAGAGACCCAGTACTTC. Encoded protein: CASSRQPGLANQETQYF. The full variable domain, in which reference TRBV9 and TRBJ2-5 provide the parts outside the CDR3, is DSGVTQTPKHLITATGQRVTLRCSPRSGDLSVYWYQQSLDQGLQFLIQYYNGEERAKGNILERFSAQQFPDLHSELNLSSLELGDSALYFCASSRQPGLANQETQYFGPGTRLLVL.

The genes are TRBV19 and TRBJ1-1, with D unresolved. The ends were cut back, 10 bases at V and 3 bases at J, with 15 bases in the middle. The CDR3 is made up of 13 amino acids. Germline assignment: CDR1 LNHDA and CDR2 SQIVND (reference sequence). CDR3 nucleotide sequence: TGTGCCACCAGAGAGGCTGCTGACACTGAAGCTTTCTTT. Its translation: CATREAADTEAFF.

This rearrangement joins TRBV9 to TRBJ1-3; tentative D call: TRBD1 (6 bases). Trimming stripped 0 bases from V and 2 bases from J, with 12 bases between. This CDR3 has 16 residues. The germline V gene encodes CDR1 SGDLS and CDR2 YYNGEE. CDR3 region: CASSVGGTTTGNTIYF. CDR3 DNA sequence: TGTGCCAGCAGCGTAGGTGGGACAACCACTGGAAACACCATATATTTT. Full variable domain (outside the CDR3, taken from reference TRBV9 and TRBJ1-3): DSGVTQTPKHLITATGQRVTLRCSPRSGDLSVYWYQQSLDQGLQFLIQYYNGEERAKGNILERFSAQQFPDLHSELNLSSLELGDSALYFCASSVGGTTTGNTIYFGEGSWLTVV.

The CDR3 sequence is CASSGGLYEQYF. For the CDR3, the DNA is TGCGCCAGCAGTGGTGGTTTGTACGAGCAGTACTTC. This sequence joins TRBV10-2 and TRBJ2-7; D gene uncertain. This CDR3 comprises 12 residues. Germline V CDR1 and CDR2: WSHSY, SAAADI. V gave up 4 bases and J gave up 4 bases, with 8 bases separating them.

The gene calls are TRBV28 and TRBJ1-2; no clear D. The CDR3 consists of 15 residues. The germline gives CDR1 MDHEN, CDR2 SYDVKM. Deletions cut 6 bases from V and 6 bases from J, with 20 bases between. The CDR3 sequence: CASSIPVRVMNGYTF. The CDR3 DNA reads TGTGCCAGCAGCATCCCTGTCCGGGTAATGAATGGCTACACCTTC.

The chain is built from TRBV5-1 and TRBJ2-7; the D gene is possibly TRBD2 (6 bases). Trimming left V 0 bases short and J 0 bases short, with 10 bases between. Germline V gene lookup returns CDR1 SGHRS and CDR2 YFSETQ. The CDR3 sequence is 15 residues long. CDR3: CASSLVRGSSYEQYF. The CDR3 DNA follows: TGCGCCAGCAGCTTGGTCCGGGGGAGCTCCTACGAGCAGTACTTC.

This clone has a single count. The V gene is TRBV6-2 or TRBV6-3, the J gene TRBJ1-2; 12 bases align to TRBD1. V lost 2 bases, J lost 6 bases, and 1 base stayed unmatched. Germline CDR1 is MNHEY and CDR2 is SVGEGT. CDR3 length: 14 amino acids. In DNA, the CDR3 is TGTGCCAGCAGTTACGGGACAGGGGGCAATGGCTACACCTTC. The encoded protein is CASSYGTGGNGYTF.

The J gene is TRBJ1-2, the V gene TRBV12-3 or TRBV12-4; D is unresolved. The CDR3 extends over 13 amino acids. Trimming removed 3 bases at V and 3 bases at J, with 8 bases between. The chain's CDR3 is CASSLSHYYGYTF. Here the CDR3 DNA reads TGTGCCAGCAGTTTGTCACACTACTATGGCTACACCTTC.

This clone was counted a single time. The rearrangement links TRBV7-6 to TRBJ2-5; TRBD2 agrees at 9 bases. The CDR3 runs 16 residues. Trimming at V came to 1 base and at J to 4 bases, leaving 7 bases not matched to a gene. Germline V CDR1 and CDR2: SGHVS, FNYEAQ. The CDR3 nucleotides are TGTGCCAGCAGCTTAGAGGGCGGGAGGGCCGCAGAGACCCAGTACTTC. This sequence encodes CASSLEGGRAAETQYF.

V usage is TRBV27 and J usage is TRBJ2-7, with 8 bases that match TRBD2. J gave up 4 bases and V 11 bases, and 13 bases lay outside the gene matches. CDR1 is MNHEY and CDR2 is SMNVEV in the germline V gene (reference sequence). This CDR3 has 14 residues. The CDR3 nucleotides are TGTGCCGGATCCCTAGTGCTAGCGGGTTACGAGCAGTACTTC. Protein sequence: CAGSLVLAGYEQYF.

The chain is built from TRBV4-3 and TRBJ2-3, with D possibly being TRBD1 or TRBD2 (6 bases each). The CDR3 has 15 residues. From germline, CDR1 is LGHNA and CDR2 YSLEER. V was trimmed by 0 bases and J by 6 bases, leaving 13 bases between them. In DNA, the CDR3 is TGCGCCAGCAGCCAAGACGCCCCGGGGGCGGATACGCAGTATTTT. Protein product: CASSQDAPGADTQYF.

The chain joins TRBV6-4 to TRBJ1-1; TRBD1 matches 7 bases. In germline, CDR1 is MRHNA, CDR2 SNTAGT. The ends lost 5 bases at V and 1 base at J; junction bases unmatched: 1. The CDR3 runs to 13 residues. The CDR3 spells CASSRDRNTEAFF. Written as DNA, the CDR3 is TGTGCCAGCAGTCGGGACAGGAACACTGAAGCTTTCTTT.

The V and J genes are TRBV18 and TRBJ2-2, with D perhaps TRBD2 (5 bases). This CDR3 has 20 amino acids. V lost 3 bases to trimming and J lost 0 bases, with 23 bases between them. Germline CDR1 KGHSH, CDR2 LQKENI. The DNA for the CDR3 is TGTGCCAGCTCACCCAGGACTCTTGGTCAAAGCCTTCCGAACACCGGGGAGCTGTTTTTT. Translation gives CASSPRTLGQSLPNTGELFF. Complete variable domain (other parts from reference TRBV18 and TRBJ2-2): NAGVMQNPRHLVRRRGQEARLRCSPMKGHSHVYWYRQLPEEGLKFMVYLQKENIIDESGMPKERFSAEFPKEGPSILRIQQVVRGDSAAYFCASSPRTLGQSLPNTGELFFGEGSRLTVL.

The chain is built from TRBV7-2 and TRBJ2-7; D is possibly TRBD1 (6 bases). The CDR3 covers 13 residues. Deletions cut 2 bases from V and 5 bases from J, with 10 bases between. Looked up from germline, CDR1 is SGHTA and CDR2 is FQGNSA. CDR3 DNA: TGTGCCAGCAGCTTATGGGACATCCACGAGCAGTACTTC. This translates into CASSLWDIHEQYF.